The present entry profiles one TCR beta chain with its context. From germline, CDR1 is SGHRS and CDR2 YFSETQ. V was pared by 0 bases and J by 7 bases, with 8 bases of the junction left unmatched. The CDR3 is 17 residues long. The source of the sample is a study of blood T cell repertoires in COVID-19. Looking at the study overall: Sites in the United States, Italy and Spain provided acute and convalescent COVID-19 samples. The cDNA or gDNA used as material had been derived from T cells, B-cell-depleted T cells, or PBMCs.

In the original analysis: Reference gene primers were amplified, and this amplification served to estimate nucleated cell counts. Measured with immunoSEQ multiplex PCR; TCRdb has only the in-frame clones, and not every one. The DNA was the basis for D and trimming; V, J and clone size are from that table. The table records hundreds of thousands of clones, approximately 82% of them present only once. The sample comprised peripheral blood. V is TRBV5-1 and J is TRBJ1-6, with TRBD1 matching 9 bases. The clonotype was recovered from a woman between 45 and 60 years old with acute or convalescent COVID-19. CDR3 loop: CASSLAGTGQLNSPLHF. In DNA, the CDR3 is TGCGCCAGCAGCTTGGCCGGGACAGGGCAGCTGAATTCACCCCTCCACTTT.